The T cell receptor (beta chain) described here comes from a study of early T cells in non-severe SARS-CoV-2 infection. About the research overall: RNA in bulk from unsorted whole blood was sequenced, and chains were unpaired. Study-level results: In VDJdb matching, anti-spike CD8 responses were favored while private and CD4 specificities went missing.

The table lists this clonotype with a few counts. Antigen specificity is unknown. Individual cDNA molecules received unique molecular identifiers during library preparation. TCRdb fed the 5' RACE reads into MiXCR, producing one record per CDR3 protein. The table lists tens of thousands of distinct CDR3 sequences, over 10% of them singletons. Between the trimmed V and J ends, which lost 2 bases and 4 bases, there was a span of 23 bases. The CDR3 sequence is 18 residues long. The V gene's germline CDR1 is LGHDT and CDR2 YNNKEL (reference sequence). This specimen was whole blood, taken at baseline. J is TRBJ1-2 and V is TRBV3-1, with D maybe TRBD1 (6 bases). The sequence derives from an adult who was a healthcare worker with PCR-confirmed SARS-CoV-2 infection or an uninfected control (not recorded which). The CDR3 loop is CASSQSPPPARGSYGYTF. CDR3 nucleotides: TGTGCCAGCAGCCAAAGCCCTCCCCCGGCAAGGGGGTCCTATGGCTACACCTTC.